Listed here are 6 T cell receptor beta chains from one sample, sequenced in a study of fetal regulatory T cell absence and autoimmunity. Clones were sequenced by immunoSEQ multiplex PCR, and TCRdb holds only the in-frame ones, with some missing. The repertoire holds more than 90,000 clones, with about three quarters as singletons. Sequencing used pancreas tissue. The source of these receptors is a male donor with IPEX syndrome.

The chain carries TRBV7-9 and TRBJ2-2; 14 bases agree with TRBD2. The CDR3 has 19 amino acids. Germline CDR1 SEHNR, CDR2 FQNEAQ (reference sequence). V was clipped by 3 bases and J by 3 bases; unmatched bases: 9. Written as DNA, the CDR3 is TGTGCCAGCAGCTTTCCCGGGACTAGCGGGAGTTGGGACACCGGGGAGCTGTTTTTT. This codes for CASSFPGTSGSWDTGELFF.

The chain carries TRBV2 and TRBJ2-5; weak D call: TRBD2 (6 bases). There are 16 residues in the CDR3. In germline, CDR1 is SNHLY, CDR2 FYNNEI. Between the trimmed V and J ends, which lost 2 bases and 4 bases, there was a span of 17 bases. CDR3 nucleotide sequence: TGTGCCAGCAGTGAAAGTAGGGACTGGCTTAGAGAGACCCAGTACTTC. This gives the protein CASSESRDWLRETQYF.

The chain has TRBV6-1 and TRBJ2-4; 7 nucleotides line up with TRBD1. V was clipped by 4 bases and J by 1 base; unmatched bases: 4. CDR1 and CDR2 (germline): MNHNS, SASEGT. The CDR3 covers 15 residues. CDR3 in DNA: TGTGCCAGCAGTGCATTGACAGGGGCCAAAAACATTCAGTACTTC. Protein sequence: CASSALTGAKNIQYF.

The rearrangement uses TRBV27 and TRBJ2-7, with TRBD2 identical over 7 bases. V lost 0 bases to trimming and J lost 2 bases; unmatched junction nucleotides: 4. The germline V gene has CDR1 MNHEY and CDR2 SMNVEV (reference sequence). This CDR3 spans 15 amino acids. Here the CDR3 DNA reads TGTGCCAGCAGTTTATCGACTAGCTCACCCTACGAGCAGTACTTC. Protein product: CASSLSTSSPYEQYF.

This clone was found once. J is TRBJ1-5 and V is TRBV15; tentative D call: TRBD1 (5 bases). Germline-derived CDR1 and CDR2 are LNHNV and YYDKDF (reference sequence). Trimming shortened V by 3 bases and J by 5 bases, and 14 bases separated the two germline ends. CDR3 length: 15 residues. The CDR3 DNA is TGTGCCACCAGCAGGGACCCCAGGGATGATCAGCCCCAGCATTTT. This codes for CATSRDPRDDQPQHF.

The chain carries TRBV4-1 and TRBJ2-2; D unresolved. V was trimmed by 6 bases and J by 4 bases, leaving 18 bases between them. The germline gives CDR1 MGHRA, CDR2 YSYEKL. The CDR3 runs to 16 residues. Written as DNA, the CDR3 is TGCGCCAGCAGTTCCACTTTTATTCCGTTCACCGGGGAGCTGTTTTTT. This encodes CASSSTFIPFTGELFF.